This T cell receptor beta chain emerged from a study of regulatory T cells in long-lasting Graves disease. Whole-study findings and limits: Favored gene segments in persistent disease were TRBV28, TRBJ1-2 and TRBJ2-5.

The table lists this clonotype with a few counts. What it recognizes is unknown. This CDR3 is 18 amino acids long. CDR1 SGDLS and CDR2 YYNGEE come from the germline V gene. V was trimmed by 4 bases and J by 0 bases, leaving 22 bases between them. Through Arm-PCR of CDR3 regions and iRepertoire HTBI primers, TCR beta libraries were built. MiXCR, run by TCRdb on the multiplex PCR reads, gives a single entry per CDR3 protein. There are approximately 300,000 distinct CDR3 sequences in the sample; 18% occur only once, and around 37% lies in the top ten. Time point in this sample: newly diagnosed GD, antithyroid drugs for less than 3 months. Construction of the TCR library relied on RNA isolated from PBMCs. Peripheral blood, at around 8.8 milliliters, went into EDTA tubes.

The rearrangement links TRBV9 to TRBJ1-1; tentative D call: TRBD1 (5 bases). This TCR derives from a female donor with Graves disease. The sample here was peripheral blood mononuclear cells (PBMCs), taken at new diagnosis, from a patient treated with antithyroid drugs. CDR3 in DNA: TGTGCCAGCAGCATAACCGGGACTCTAGACCCGTTGAACACTGAAGCTTTCTTT. The encoded protein is CASSITGTLDPLNTEAFF.